This TCR beta chain is from a study of blood T cell repertoires in COVID-19 (dated by TCRdb to about 2020). The study in broad terms: Collaborator samples came from the United States, Italy and Spain and covered acute and convalescent phases of COVID-19. The repertoires were released in a freely available public database intended as a resource for research on the immune response to SARS-CoV-2. Deeply sampled blood TCRbeta repertoires from subjects exposed to, actively infected with, or recovered from COVID-19 were included in the dataset. A de-identified subject ID, COVID-19 status, age in years and sex were almost always included in the sample metadata. The prospective study material was composed of cDNA or gDNA derived from T cells, B-cell-depleted T cells, or PBMCs. Where HLA class I and class II types were available, the types were taken from metadata supplied by the sample provider, not from assay-based typing. The samples were drawn from the first 160 participants of the ongoing ImmuneRACE study and from about 1,200 subjects provided by 6 global collaborators. Here is what the overall study found, with its caveats: The amount of clinical and demographic metadata varied by source and participant and was provided uncurated.

Note on this clone: What antigen it recognizes has not been identified. Base quality data are lacking; no much larger clone is found one base away.

Each collaborating institution followed its own protocols to collect whole blood in K2EDTA tubes. For TCRbeta analysis, collaborators shipped samples as frozen whole blood, isolated PBMCs, or DNA extracted from either of those sample types. The immunoSEQ Assay, a bias-controlled multiplex PCR, was used to amplify TCRbeta CDR3 regions from genomic DNA. The original methods were these. Nucleated cell counts per sample were estimated from amplification of reference gene primers within the assay. To quantify the absolute abundance of each unique TCRbeta CDR3 rearrangement, sequence reads were collapsed and filtered. For each sample, productive Simpson clonality was calculated by taking the square root of Simpson's diversity index across productive rearrangements. TCRdb mirrors the immuneACCESS table, restricted to in-frame sequences. Some clones are absent from its copies; in checked studies, under half trace to an unresolved V gene, and the reason for the others is unknown. The D gene and trimming were derived from the DNA, and the V and J assignments and clone size from that table. The sample has 150,000 to 200,000 clones on record, around 88% of them singletons. The biggest ten clones account for more than 3.5% of the sample.

This receptor was identified in a woman in her twenties or thirties with acute or convalescent COVID-19. Sequenced material: peripheral blood.

The DNA sequence reads TGTGCCAGCTCTCCAACAGGCAATGAGCAGTTCTTC. This translates into CASSPTGNEQFF. This chain joins TRBV18 to TRBJ2-1; TRBD1 is a possible D gene, resting on 5 matching bases. V drops 6 bases and J drops 6 bases, leaving 9 bases in between. Based on the germline V gene, the CDR1 and CDR2 sequences are KGHSH and LQKENI. The CDR3 measures 12 amino acids from cysteine to phenylalanine. Only the CDR3 portion is preserved as DNA: 36 bases, with reading frame beginning at the first base.